The T cell receptor beta chain under discussion was sequenced for a study of blood T cells in healthy people across ages. V was pared by 6 bases and J by 14 bases, with 7 bases of the junction left unmatched. This CDR3 contains 12 residues. The germline gives CDR1 MNHEY, CDR2 SVGEGT. Combining a sample-barcoded 5' primer with a J-beta primer mix, a second PCR ran for about 7 to 11 cycles. Each CDR3 protein gets one entry after TCRdb re-called the 5' RACE reads with MiXCR. The table has fewer than 750,000 distinct CDR3 sequences, around 48% seen once. This clonotype was recorded only once. The chain is built from TRBV6-2 or TRBV6-3 and TRBJ2-3; 11 bases map to TRBD2. The sequenced sample consisted of blood. The sequence came from an elderly man in good health. CDR3 amino acids: CASSKRTSGWYF. In nucleotides, the CDR3 is TGTGCCAGCAGCAAACGGACTAGCGGGTGGTATTTT.